This entry lists 6 T cell receptor beta chains sequenced from one sample in a study of blood T cell repertoires in COVID-19. TCRdb's copy holds only in-frame clones and misses some; the assay was immunoSEQ multiplex PCR. In the table there are about 250,000 clones, roughly four fifths of which are singletons. The sequencing input was peripheral blood. The origin of the receptors is a man aged 50 to 60 with active or convalescent COVID-19.

The chain recombines TRBV19 with TRBJ2-2; D is undetermined. Deletions cut 1 base from V and 9 bases from J, with 6 bases between. The CDR3 has 12 residues. The V gene's germline CDR1 is LNHDA and CDR2 SQIVND (reference sequence). For the CDR3, the DNA is TGTGCCAGTAGTATAGGGAGTTGGGAGCTGTTTTTT. Translated: CASSIGSWELFF.

This chain's CDR3 is CASSLRDINTEAFF. The CDR3 coding sequence is TGTGCCAGCAGTCTACGGGACATCAACACTGAAGCTTTCTTT. This chain links TRBV2 with TRBJ1-1; a possible D gene is TRBD1 (6 bases). The CDR3 sequence is 14 residues long. The germline V gene has CDR1 SNHLY and CDR2 FYNNEI. V was trimmed by 5 bases and J by 2 bases, leaving 12 bases between them.

The chain links TRBV27 to TRBJ1-2; D perhaps matches TRBD1 (5 bases). Germline lookup yields CDR1 MNHEY and CDR2 SMNVEV (reference sequence). The CDR3 has 15 residues. The ends were cut back, 2 bases at V and 1 base at J, with 11 bases in the middle. The CDR3 sequence: CASSLAGFGNYGYTF. The CDR3 DNA is TGTGCCAGCAGTTTAGCAGGGTTCGGTAACTATGGCTACACCTTC.

The V gene is TRBV28, the J gene TRBJ1-6, with TRBD1 matching over 9 bases. With 5 bases clipped from V and 14 bases from J, the junction kept 16 bases outside the gene matches. CDR1 and CDR2 from the germline V gene are MDHEN and SYDVKM. There are 16 residues in the CDR3. CDR3 amino acids: CASSPGGQGIWSSLHF. CDR3 in DNA: TGTGCCAGCAGTCCCGGCGGACAGGGGATATGGAGTTCCCTCCACTTT.

The chain has TRBV19 and TRBJ2-3; TRBD2 aligns across 9 bases. The germline gives CDR1 LNHDA, CDR2 SQIVND (reference sequence). The ends lost 7 bases at V and 3 bases at J; junction bases unmatched: 11. The CDR3 runs to 16 residues. As DNA, the CDR3 is TGTGCCAGTACTTCCGCGGGGGGGAAAATAACAGATACGCAGTATTTT. Translation gives CASTSAGGKITDTQYF. The full variable domain, in which reference TRBV19 and TRBJ2-3 provide the parts outside the CDR3, is DGGITQSPKYLFRKEGQNVTLSCEQNLNHDAMYWYRQDPGQGLRLIYYSQIVNDFQKGDIAEGYSVSREKKESFPLTVTSAQKNPTAFYLCASTSAGGKITDTQYFGPGTRLTVL.

This sequence joins TRBV7-9 and TRBJ2-1; 8 nucleotides match TRBD2. CDR3 length equals 16 residues. The V and J ends lost 6 bases and 8 bases, in that order; junction bases with no gene match: 15. CDR1 SEHNR and CDR2 FQNEAQ come from the germline V gene (reference sequence). CDR3 sequence reads: CASSPTGGRALDEQFF. As DNA, the CDR3 is TGTGCCAGCAGTCCTACGGGGGGGCGCGCTTTAGATGAGCAGTTCTTC.